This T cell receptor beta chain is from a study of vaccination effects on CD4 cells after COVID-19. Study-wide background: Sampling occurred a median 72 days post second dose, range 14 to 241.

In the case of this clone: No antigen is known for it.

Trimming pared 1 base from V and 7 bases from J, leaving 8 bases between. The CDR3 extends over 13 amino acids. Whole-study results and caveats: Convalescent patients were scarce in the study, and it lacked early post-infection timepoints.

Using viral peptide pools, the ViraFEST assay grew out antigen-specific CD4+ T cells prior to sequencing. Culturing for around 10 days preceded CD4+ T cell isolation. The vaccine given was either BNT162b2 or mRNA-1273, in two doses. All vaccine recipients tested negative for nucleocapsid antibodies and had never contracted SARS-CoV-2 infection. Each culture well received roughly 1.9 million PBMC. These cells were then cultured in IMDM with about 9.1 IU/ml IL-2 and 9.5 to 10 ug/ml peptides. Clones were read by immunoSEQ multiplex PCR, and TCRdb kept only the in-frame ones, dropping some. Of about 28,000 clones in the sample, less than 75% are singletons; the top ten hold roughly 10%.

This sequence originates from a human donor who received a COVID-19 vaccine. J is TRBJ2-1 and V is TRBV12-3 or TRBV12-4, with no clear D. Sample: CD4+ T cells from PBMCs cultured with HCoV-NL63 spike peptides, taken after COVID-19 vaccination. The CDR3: CASSLVGWNEQFF. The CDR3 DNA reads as TGTGCCAGCAGTTTAGTAGGGTGGAATGAGCAGTTCTTC.